The entry below describes one T cell receptor beta chain. The sample belongs to a study of shared clonotypes between healthy human individuals. The method was immunoSEQ multiplex PCR; TCRdb's version includes in-frame clones alone and lacks a portion of them. Here the sample spans 2 million to 2.5 million clones, roughly 95% being singletons. Per germline, CDR1 SEHNR and CDR2 FQNEAQ (reference sequence). V was clipped by 4 bases and J by 4 bases, with 11 bases between them. The CDR3 is made up of 14 amino acids. Free of recent acute infections or vaccinations, the donors were healthy HIV-negative adults.

The sequencing sample was made of naive CD4+ T cells sorted from blood. Subset indicated: CD45RA+ positively selected. This sequence was found in a man aged 18 to 30 in good health. V and J are TRBV7-9 and TRBJ1-3; D gene uncertain. The CDR3: CASSSTEEGNTIYF. DNA of the CDR3: TGTGCCAGCAGCTCTACAGAGGAGGGAAACACCATATATTTT.